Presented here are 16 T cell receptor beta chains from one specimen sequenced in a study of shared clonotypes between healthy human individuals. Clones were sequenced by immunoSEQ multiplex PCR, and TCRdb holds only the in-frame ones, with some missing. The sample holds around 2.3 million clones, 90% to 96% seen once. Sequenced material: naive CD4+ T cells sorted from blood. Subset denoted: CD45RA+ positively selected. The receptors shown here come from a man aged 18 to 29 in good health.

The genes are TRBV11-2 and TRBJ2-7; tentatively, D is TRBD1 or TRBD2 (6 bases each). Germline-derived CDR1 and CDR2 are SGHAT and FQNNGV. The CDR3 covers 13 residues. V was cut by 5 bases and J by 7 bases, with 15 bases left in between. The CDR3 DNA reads TGTGCCAGCAGCGCCTTAACAGGGAGGGAGCAGTACTTC. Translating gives CASSALTGREQYF.

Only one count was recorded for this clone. CDR3 amino acids: CAIIGTLNTGELFF. The CDR3 DNA reads as TGTGCCATCATAGGGACACTGAACACCGGGGAGCTGTTTTTT. The rearrangement uses TRBV10-3 and TRBJ2-2, with a weak D call TRBD1 (6 bases). CDR3 length equals 14 residues. The germline V gene has CDR1 ENHRY and CDR2 SYGVKD. V was shortened by 7 bases and J by 1 base, with 10 bases between the two germline ends.

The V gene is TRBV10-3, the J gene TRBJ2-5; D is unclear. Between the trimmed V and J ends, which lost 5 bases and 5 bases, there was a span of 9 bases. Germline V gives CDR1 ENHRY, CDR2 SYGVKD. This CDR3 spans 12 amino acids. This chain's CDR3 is CAISSVRETQYF. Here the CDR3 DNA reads TGTGCCATCAGTTCCGTTCGGGAGACCCAGTACTTC.

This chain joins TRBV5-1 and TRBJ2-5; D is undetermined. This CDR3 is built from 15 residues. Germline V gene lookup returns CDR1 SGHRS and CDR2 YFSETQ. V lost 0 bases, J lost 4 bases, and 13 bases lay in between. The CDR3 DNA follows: TGCGCCAGCAGCTTGGAGTGGCGGTCGGGAGAGACCCAGTACTTC. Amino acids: CASSLEWRSGETQYF.

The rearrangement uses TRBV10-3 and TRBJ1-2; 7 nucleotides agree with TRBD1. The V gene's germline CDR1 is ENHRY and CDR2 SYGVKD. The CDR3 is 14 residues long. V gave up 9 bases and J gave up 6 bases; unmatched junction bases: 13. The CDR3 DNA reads TGTGCCATTTTTGGGCCGGACAGGACGGATGGCTACACCTTC. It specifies CAIFGPDRTDGYTF.

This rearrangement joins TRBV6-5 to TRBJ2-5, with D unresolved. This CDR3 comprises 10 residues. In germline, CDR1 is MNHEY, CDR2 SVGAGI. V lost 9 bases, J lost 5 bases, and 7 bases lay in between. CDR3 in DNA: TGTGCCAGTGGTAAGGAGACCCAGTACTTC. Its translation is CASGKETQYF.

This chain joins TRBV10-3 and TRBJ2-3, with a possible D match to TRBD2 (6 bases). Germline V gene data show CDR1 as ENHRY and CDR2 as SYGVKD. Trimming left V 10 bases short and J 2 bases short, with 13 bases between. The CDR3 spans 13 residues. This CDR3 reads CANRERVTDTQYF. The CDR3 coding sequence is TGTGCCAACCGGGAGCGGGTCACAGATACGCAGTATTTT.

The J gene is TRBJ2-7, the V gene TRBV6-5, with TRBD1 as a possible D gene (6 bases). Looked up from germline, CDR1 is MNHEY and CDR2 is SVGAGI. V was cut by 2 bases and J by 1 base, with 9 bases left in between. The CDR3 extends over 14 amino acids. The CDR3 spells CASSYGTLSYEQYF. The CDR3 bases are TGTGCCAGCAGTTACGGGACACTTTCCTACGAGCAGTACTTC.

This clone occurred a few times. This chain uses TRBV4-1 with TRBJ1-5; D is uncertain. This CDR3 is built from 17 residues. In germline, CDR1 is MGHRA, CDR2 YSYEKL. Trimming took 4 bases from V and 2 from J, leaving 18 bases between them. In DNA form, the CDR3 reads TGCGCCAGCAGCCTAAGCATGGCCCCGGATCGCAATCAGCCCCAGCATTTT. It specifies CASSLSMAPDRNQPQHF.

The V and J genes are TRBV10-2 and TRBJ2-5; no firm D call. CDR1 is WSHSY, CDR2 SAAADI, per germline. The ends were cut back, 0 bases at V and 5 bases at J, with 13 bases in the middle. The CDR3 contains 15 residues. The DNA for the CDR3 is TGCGCCAGCAGTGAGTCGTACGCTACAGCGGAGACCCAGTACTTC. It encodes CASSESYATAETQYF.

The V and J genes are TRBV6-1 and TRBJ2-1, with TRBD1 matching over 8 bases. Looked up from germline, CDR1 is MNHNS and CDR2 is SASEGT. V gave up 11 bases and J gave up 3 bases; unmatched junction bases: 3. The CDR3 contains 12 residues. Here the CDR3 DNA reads TGTGCCGGACAGGGATACTACAATGAGCAGTTCTTC. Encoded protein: CAGQGYYNEQFF.

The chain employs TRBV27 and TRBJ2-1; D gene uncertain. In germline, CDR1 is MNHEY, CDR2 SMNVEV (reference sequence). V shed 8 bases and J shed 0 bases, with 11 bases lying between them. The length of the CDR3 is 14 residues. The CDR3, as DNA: TGTGCCAGCCGTAGAGGAAGCTCCTACAATGAGCAGTTCTTC. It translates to CASRRGSSYNEQFF.

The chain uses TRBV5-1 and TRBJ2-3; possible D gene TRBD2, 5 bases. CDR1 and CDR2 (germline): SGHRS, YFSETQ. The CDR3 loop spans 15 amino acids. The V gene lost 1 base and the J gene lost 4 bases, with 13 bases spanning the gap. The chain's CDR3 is CASSLNGGGADTQYF. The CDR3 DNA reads TGCGCCAGCAGCTTGAATGGAGGTGGGGCAGATACGCAGTATTTT.

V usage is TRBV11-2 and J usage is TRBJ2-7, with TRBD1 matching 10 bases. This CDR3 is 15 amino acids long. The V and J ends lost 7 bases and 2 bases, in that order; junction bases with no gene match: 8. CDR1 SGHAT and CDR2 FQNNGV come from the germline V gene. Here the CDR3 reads CASNRAGTGAYEQYF. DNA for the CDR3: TGTGCCAGCAACAGGGCGGGGACAGGGGCCTACGAGCAGTACTTC.

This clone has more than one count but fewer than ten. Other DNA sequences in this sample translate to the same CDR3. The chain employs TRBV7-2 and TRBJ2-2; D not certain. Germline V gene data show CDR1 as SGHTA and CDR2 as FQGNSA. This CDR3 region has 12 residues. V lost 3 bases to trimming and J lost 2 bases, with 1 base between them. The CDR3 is CASSFNTGELFF. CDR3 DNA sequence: TGTGCCAGCAGCTTTAACACCGGGGAGCTGTTTTTT.

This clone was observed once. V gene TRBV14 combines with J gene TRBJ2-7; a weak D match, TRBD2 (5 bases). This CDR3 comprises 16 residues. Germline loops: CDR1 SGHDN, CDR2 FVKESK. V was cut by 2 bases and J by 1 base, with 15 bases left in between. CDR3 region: CASSQRTPALSYEQYF. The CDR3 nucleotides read TGTGCCAGCAGCCAAAGGACTCCTGCTTTATCCTACGAGCAGTACTTC.